This T cell receptor beta chain was profiled in a study of identical twins. Template switching added a universal primer site; cDNA carried unique molecular identifiers. MiXCR was run by TCRdb on the 5' RACE reads, yielding one entry per CDR3 protein. Here the sample spans some 600,000 distinct CDR3 sequences, 7.1% being singletons. This clonotype was observed many times. J was trimmed by 8 bases and V by 1 base; bases with no gene match: 7. Germline values: CDR1 SGHDT, CDR2 YYEEEE. CDR3 length equals 15 residues. These records were also assigned to another study, of yellow fever vaccine responses in identical twins.

The chain joins TRBV5-6 to TRBJ2-1, with 9 bases lining up with TRBD2. The receptor was derived from a woman younger than 30 in good health. The material sequenced was PBMCs. The CDR3 DNA reads TGTGCCAGCAGCTTGTTGGCTAGCGGGAAGTATGAGCAGTTCTTC. Translating it yields CASSLLASGKYEQFF.